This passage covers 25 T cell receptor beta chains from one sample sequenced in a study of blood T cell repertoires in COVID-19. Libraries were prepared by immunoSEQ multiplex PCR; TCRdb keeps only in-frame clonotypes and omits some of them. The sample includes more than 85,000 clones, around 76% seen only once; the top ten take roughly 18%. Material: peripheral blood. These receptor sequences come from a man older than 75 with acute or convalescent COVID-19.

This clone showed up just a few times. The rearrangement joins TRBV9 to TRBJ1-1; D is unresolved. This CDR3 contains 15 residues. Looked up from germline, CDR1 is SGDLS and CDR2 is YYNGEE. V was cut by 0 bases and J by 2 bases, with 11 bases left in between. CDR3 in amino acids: CASSVEFQFNTEAFF. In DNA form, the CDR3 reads TGTGCCAGCAGCGTAGAATTTCAGTTCAACACTGAAGCTTTCTTT.

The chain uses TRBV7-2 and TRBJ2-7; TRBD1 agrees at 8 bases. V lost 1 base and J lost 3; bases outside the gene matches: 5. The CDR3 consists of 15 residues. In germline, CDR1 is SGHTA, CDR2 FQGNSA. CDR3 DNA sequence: TGTGCCAGCAGCTTAGAGCAGGGGGCCGACTACGAGCAGTACTTC. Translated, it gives CASSLEQGADYEQYF.

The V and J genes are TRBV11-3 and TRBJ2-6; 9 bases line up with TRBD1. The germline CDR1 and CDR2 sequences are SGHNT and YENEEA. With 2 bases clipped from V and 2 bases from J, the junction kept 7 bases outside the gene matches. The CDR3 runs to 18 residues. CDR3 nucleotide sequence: TGTGCCAGCAGCTTATTCTTCGGACAGGGGACTGGGGCCAACGTCCTGACTTTC. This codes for CASSLFFGQGTGANVLTF.

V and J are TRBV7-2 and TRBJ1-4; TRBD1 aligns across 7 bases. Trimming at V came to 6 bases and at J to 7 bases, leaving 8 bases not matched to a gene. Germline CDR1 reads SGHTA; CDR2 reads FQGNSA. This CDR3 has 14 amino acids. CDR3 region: CASSLSAGGEKLFF. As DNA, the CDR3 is TGTGCCAGCAGTTTATCAGCAGGGGGTGAAAAACTGTTTTTT.

CDR3 in DNA: TGTGCCAGCAGTTCACAGGTTAGCAATCAGCCCCAGCATTTT. Its translation: CASSSQVSNQPQHF. The J gene is TRBJ1-5, the V gene TRBV28; D is perhaps TRBD1 (5 bases). Germline V gives CDR1 MDHEN, CDR2 SYDVKM. Trimming left V 4 bases short and J 0 bases short, with 7 bases between. The CDR3 runs to 14 residues.

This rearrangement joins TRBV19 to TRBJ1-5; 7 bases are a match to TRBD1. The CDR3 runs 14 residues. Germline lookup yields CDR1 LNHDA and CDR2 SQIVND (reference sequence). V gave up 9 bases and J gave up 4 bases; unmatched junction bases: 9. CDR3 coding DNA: TGTGCCAGCAAATCTCCGGGACAGAATCAGCCCCAGCATTTT. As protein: CASKSPGQNQPQHF.

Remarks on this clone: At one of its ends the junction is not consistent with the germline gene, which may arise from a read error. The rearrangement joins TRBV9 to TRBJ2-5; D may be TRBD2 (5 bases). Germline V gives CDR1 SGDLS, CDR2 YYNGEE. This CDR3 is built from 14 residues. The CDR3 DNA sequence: TGTGCCAGCAGCGTAGCCACTAGTCAAGGGACCCAGTACTTC. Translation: CASSVATSQGTQYF.

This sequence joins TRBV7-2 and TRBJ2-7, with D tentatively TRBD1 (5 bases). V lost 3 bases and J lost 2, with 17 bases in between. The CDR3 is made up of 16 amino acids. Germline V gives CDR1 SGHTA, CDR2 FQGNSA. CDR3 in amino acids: CASSLSKSQATYEQYF. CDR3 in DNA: TGTGCCAGCAGCTTGAGCAAGTCACAGGCGACCTACGAGCAGTACTTC.

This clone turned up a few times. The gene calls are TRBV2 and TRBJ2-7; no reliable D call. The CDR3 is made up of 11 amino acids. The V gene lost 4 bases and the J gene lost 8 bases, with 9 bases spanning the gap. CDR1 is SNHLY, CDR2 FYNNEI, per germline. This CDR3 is CASSAPYKQYF. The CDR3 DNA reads TGTGCCAGCAGTGCCCCATACAAGCAGTACTTC. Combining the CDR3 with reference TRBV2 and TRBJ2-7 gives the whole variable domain EPEVTQTPSHQVTQMGQEVILRCVPISNHLYFYWYRQILGQKVEFLVSFYNNEISEKSEIFDDQFSVERPDGSNFTLKIRSTKLEDSAMYFCASSAPYKQYFGPGTRLTVT.

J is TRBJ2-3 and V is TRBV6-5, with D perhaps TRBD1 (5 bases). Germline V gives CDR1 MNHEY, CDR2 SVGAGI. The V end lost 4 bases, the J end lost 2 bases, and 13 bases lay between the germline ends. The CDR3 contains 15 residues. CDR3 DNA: TGTGCCAGCAGTTTGGGGCCTAGGGACACAGATACGCAGTATTTT. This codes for CASSLGPRDTDTQYF.

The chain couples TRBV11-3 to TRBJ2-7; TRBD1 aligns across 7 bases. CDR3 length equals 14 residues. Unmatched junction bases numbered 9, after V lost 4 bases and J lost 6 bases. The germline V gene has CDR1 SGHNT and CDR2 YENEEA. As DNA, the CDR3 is TGTGCCAGCAGCTCCTCGAAGGGGGCGTCCGAGCAGTACTTC. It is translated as CASSSSKGASEQYF. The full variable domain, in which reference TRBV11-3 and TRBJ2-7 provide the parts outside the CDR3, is EAGVVQSPRYKIIEKKQPVAFWCNPISGHNTLYWYLQNLGQGPELLIRYENEEAVDDSQLPKDRFSAERLKGVDSTLKIQPAELGDSAVYLCASSSSKGASEQYFGPGTRLTVT.

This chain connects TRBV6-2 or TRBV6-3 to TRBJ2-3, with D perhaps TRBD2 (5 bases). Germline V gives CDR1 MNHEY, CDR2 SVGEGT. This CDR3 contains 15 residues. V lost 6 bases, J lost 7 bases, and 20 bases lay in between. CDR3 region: CASSSSRAPGNTQYF. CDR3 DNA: TGTGCCAGCAGCTCCTCCCGGGCCCCGGGGAATACGCAGTATTTT.

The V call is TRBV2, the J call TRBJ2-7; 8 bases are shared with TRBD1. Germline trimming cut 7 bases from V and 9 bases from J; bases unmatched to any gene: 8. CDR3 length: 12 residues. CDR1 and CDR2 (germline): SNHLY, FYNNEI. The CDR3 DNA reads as TGTGCCAGCAACAGGGGGGATTTGGCGCAGTACTTC. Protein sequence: CASNRGDLAQYF.

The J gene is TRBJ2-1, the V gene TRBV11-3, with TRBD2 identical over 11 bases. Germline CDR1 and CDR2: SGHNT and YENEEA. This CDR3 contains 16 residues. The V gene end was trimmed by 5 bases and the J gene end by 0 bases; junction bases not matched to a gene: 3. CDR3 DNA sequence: TGTGCCAGCAGCATCGGACTAGCGGGCTCCTACAATGAGCAGTTCTTC. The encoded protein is CASSIGLAGSYNEQFF.

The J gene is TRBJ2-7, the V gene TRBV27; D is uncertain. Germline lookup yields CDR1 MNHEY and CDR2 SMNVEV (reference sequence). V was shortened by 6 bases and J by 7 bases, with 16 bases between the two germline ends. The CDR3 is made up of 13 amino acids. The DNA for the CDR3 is TGTGCCAGCAGCCGAATATCCTCCGGGGAGCAGTACTTC. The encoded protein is CASSRISSGEQYF.

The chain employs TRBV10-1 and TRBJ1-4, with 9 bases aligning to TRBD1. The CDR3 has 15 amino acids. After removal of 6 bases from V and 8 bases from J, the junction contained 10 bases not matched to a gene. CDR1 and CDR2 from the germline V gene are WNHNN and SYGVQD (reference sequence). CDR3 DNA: TGCGCCAGCAGCGTTTTTGGGACAGGGCGGGAAAAACTGTTTTTT. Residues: CASSVFGTGREKLFF.

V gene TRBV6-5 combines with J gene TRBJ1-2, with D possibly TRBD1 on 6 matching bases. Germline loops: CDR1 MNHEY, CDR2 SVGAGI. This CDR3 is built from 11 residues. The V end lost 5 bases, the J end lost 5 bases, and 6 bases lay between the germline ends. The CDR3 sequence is CASSQGYGYTF. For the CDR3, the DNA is TGTGCCAGCAGTCAGGGGTATGGCTACACCTTC.

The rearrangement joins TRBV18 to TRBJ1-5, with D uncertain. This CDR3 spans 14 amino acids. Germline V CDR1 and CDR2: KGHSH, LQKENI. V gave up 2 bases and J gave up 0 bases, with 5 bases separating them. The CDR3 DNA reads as TGTGCCAGCTCACCAAATTATAGCAATCAGCCCCAGCATTTT. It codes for CASSPNYSNQPQHF.

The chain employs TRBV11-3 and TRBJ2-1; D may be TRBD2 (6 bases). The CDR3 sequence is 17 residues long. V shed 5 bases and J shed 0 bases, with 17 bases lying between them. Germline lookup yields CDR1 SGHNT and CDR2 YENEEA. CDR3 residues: CASSPLVGGSSYNEQFF. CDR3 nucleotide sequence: TGTGCCAGCAGCCCTCTAGTTGGGGGGAGCTCCTACAATGAGCAGTTCTTC.

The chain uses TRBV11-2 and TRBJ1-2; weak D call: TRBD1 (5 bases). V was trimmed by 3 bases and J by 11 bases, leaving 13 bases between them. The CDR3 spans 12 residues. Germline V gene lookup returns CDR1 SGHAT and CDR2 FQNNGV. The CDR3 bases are TGTGCCAGCAGCTTGGAAGGGGCGCCTTACACCTTC. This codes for CASSLEGAPYTF.

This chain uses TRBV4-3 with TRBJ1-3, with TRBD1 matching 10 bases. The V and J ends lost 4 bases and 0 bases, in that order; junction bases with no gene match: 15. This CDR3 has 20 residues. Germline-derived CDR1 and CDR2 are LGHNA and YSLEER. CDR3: CASSLLSPGQGFFSGNTIYF. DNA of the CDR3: TGCGCCAGCAGCCTATTATCCCCGGGACAGGGGTTTTTCTCTGGAAACACCATATATTTT.

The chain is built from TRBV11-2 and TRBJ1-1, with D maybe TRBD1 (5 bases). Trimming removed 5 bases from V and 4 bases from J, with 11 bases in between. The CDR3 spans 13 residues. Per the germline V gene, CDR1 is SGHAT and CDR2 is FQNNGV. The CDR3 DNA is TGTGCCAGCAGCACCTCCAGGGCCACTGAAGCTTTCTTT. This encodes CASSTSRATEAFF.

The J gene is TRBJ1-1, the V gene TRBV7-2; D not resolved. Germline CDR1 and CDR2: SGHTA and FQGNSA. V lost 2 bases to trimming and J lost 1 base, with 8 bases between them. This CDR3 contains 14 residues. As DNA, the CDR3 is TGTGCCAGCAGCTTAAAAACGGGGAACACTGAAGCTTTCTTT. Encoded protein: CASSLKTGNTEAFF.

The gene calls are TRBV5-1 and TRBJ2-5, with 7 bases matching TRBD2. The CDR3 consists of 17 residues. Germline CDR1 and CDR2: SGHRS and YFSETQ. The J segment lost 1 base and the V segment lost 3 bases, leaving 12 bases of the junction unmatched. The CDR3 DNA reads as TGCGCCAGCAGCTGGGGAGGCGGGGGAAGGACCCAAGAGACCCAGTACTTC. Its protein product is CASSWGGGGRTQETQYF.

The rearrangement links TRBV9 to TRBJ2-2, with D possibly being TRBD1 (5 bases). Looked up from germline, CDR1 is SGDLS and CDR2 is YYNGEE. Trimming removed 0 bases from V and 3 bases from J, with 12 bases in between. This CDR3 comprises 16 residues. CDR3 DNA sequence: TGTGCCAGCAGCGTAGTAGGCAGGGTGGACACCGGGGAGCTGTTTTTT. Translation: CASSVVGRVDTGELFF.